These T cell receptor beta chains were read from a single sample in a study of shared clonotypes between healthy human individuals. Repertoires were generated with immunoSEQ multiplex PCR, while TCRdb's copy carries only in-frame clones and drops some. This table holds about 600,000 clones, more than 95% found once. Material: naive CD4+ T cells sorted from blood. All receptors come from a woman aged 25 to 39 in good health. Each CDR3 is given with its conserved first and last residue. Each record gives: D gene, clone size, J gene, V gene, CDR3 protein, CDR3 DNA. A D gene is named only where the DNA matches it firmly. Size values are once, few and many counts, or a class for expanded clones, and some rows have none.

>TRBD2|NA|TRBJ2-1|TRBV10-3
CAIRNSGNFDNEQFF
TGTGCCATCAGGAATAGCGGGAATTTTGACAATGAGCAGTTCTTC
>NA|NA|TRBJ2-7|TRBV11-2
CASSLERGEQYF
TGTGCCAGCAGCTTAGAACGAGGCGAGCAGTACTTC
>NA|NA|TRBJ1-6|TRBV4-1
CASRPASRGPPNSPLHF
TGCGCCAGCAGACCTGCGTCCAGGGGACCTCCTAATTCACCCCTCCACTTT
>TRBD2|NA|TRBJ2-1|TRBV16
CASSPLAGGTNEQFF
TGTGCCAGCAGCCCTCTAGCGGGAGGAACCAATGAGCAGTTCTTC
>TRBD1|NA|TRBJ1-1|TRBV29-1
CSGRTGLDTEAFF
TGCAGCGGAAGGACAGGGTTAGACACTGAAGCTTTCTTT
>NA|NA|TRBJ1-3|TRBV7-9
CASGLTGFDFGNTIYF
TGTGCCAGCGGCCTAACGGGCTTCGATTTTGGAAACACCATATATTTT
>NA|NA|TRBJ1-1|TRBV5-1
CASSREGRGTEAFF
TGCGCCAGCAGCCGGGAGGGGAGGGGGACTGAAGCTTTCTTT
>NA|NA|TRBJ2-2|TRBV7-6
CASSLAGVIGELFF
TGTGCCAGCAGCTTAGCAGGGGTAATCGGGGAGCTGTTTTTT
>NA|NA|TRBJ1-3|TRBV7-8
CASSLKGYMPNTIYF
TGTGCCAGCAGCTTAAAGGGCTACATGCCAAACACCATATATTTT
>TRBD1|NA|TRBJ2-7|TRBV11-1
CASSSRQGSHEQYF
TGTGCCAGCAGCTCTCGACAGGGGAGCCACGAGCAGTACTTC
>NA|NA|TRBJ1-2|TRBV9
CASSPRFPSTPAGYGYTF
TGTGCCAGCAGCCCCCGCTTTCCTTCGACGCCCGCCGGCTATGGCTACACCTTC
>NA|NA|TRBJ2-7|TRBV7-9
CASSFTGISWDEQYF
TGTGCCAGCAGCTTTACAGGGATTTCGTGGGACGAGCAGTACTTC
>NA|NA|TRBJ1-4|TRBV7-9
CASSELQVSNEKLFF
TGTGCCAGCAGCGAGCTACAGGTCTCAAATGAAAAACTGTTTTTT
>NA|NA|TRBJ1-1|TRBV11-2
CASSTQGGTEAFF
TGTGCCAGCAGCACACAGGGCGGGACTGAAGCTTTCTTT
>NA|NA|TRBJ2-1|TRBV2
CASKRDEQFF
TGTGCCAGCAAGCGGGATGAGCAGTTCTTC
>NA|NA|TRBJ1-2|TRBV6-5
CASSTTANYGYTF
TGTGCCAGCAGTACGACAGCCAACTATGGCTACACCTTC
>TRBD2|NA|TRBJ2-3|TRBV7-9
CASSRIKGGERGVTDTQYF
TGTGCCAGCAGCCGCATTAAGGGAGGAGAGCGGGGGGTAACAGATACGCAGTATTTT
>NA|once|TRBJ1-2|TRBV29-1
CSVGPPQGSSYGYTF
TGCAGCGTTGGACCTCCCCAGGGGTCGAGCTATGGCTACACCTTC
>TRBD2|NA|TRBJ2-7|TRBV6-1
CASSGPSGSYEQYF
TGTGCCAGCAGTGGACCTAGCGGGTCTTACGAGCAGTACTTC
>NA|NA|TRBJ1-1|TRBV5-5
CASSLQGTTEAFF
TGTGCCAGCAGTCTACAGGGCACCACTGAAGCTTTCTTT
>NA|NA|TRBJ2-4|TRBV4-1
CASSQGTVAKNIQYF
TGCGCCAGCAGCCAAGGGACAGTAGCCAAAAACATTCAGTACTTC
>NA|NA|TRBJ2-5|TRBV7-2
CASSIEEGRQTQYF
TGTGCCAGCAGCATCGAGGAGGGTCGGCAGACCCAGTACTTC
>NA|NA|TRBJ2-3|TRBV5-1
CASSLVPLDRPDTQYF
TGCGCCAGCAGCTTAGTACCTTTAGATCGGCCAGATACGCAGTATTTT
>TRBD2|NA|TRBJ2-1|TRBV14
CASSQGLGRRTSGRNEQFF
TGTGCCAGCAGCCAAGGGTTGGGTCGAAGGACTAGCGGGAGGAATGAGCAGTTCTTC
>NA|NA|TRBJ1-4|TRBV19
CASSIPGHFEKLFF
TGTGCCAGTAGTATACCGGGACACTTTGAAAAACTGTTTTTT
>NA|NA|TRBJ1-1|TRBV5-6
CASSLRGHAFF
TGTGCCAGCAGCTTGCGGGGCCATGCTTTCTTT
>NA|NA|TRBJ2-1|TRBV11-1
CASSLPRYNEQFF
TGTGCCAGCAGCTTGCCCCGGTACAATGAGCAGTTCTTC
>NA|NA|TRBJ2-3|TRBV15
CATSTAGDTQYF
TGTGCCACCAGCACCGCGGGAGATACGCAGTATTTT
>NA|NA|TRBJ2-5|TRBV20-1
CSAIQETQYF
TGCAGTGCTATCCAAGAGACCCAGTACTTC
>NA|NA|TRBJ2-5|TRBV21-1
CASSNVRQGGLWETQYF
TGTGCCAGCAGCAACGTTAGACAGGGGGGTTTATGGGAGACCCAGTACTTC
>NA|NA|TRBJ2-2|TRBV5-4
CASSLAGATGELFF
TGTGCCAGCAGCTTGGCTGGGGCCACCGGGGAGCTGTTTTTT
>NA|NA|TRBJ1-2|TRBV5-1
CASSSGTPSGADGYTF
TGCGCCAGCAGCTCGGGCACCCCGAGCGGGGCTGATGGCTACACCTTC
>NA|NA|TRBJ2-5|TRBV4-1
CASSQEGGTQYF
TGCGCCAGCAGCCAAGAGGGAGGGACCCAGTACTTC
>TRBD1|NA|TRBJ1-1|TRBV19
CASSTTGTGRTVNTEAFF
TGTGCCAGTAGTACTACCGGGACAGGGAGGACGGTAAACACTGAAGCTTTCTTT
>NA|NA|TRBJ1-6|TRBV7-3
CASSIFTDSPLHF
TGTGCCAGCAGCATTTTCACGGATTCACCCCTCCACTTT
>NA|NA|TRBJ2-7|TRBV5-1
CASSETRDEQYF
TGCGCCAGCAGCGAGACTAGAGACGAGCAGTACTTC
>NA|NA|TRBJ1-3|TRBV18
CASSPVGGANSGNTIYF
TGTGCCAGCTCACCAGTCGGGGGTGCGAACTCTGGAAACACCATATATTTT
>NA|NA|TRBJ2-5|TRBV2
CASSESGPTQETQYF
TGTGCCAGCAGTGAAAGCGGGCCTACTCAAGAGACCCAGTACTTC
>NA|NA|TRBJ1-1|TRBV5-4
CASSLEMNTEAFF
TGTGCCAGCAGCTTGGAAATGAACACTGAAGCTTTCTTT
>TRBD2|NA|TRBJ2-1|TRBV4-1
CASSQKKGLADYNEQFF
TGCGCCAGCAGCCAAAAAAAAGGACTAGCGGACTACAATGAGCAGTTCTTC
>NA|NA|TRBJ2-7|TRBV25-1
CASSAQPGQSNYEQYF
TGTGCCAGCAGTGCTCAGCCGGGACAATCGAACTACGAGCAGTACTTC
>NA|NA|TRBJ2-7|TRBV6-5
CASSYSTSLSSYEQYF
TGTGCCAGCAGTTACTCGACTAGTCTGAGCTCCTACGAGCAGTACTTC